This TCR beta chain was identified during a study of T cells in tuberculosis. Thawed, overnight-rested PBMC were stained with GMM-loaded CD1B tetramer, viability dye and anti-CD3, then sorted. C32 glucose monomycolate from Rhodococcus equi was loaded onto the CD1B tetramers. Chain pairing is unknown; alpha and beta were sequenced separately. TCRdb keeps only in-frame clones here, not all; method: immunoSEQ multiplex PCR. The sample yields 50,000 or so clones, roughly 86% seen once. Germline V gene lookup returns CDR1 SGHTA and CDR2 FQGNSA. CDR3 size: 16 residues. Deletions cut 3 bases from V and 0 bases from J, with 13 bases between.

What was sequenced was CD1b-GMM tetramer-negative cells sorted from PBMCs. The origin of this receptor is an adult woman with latent tuberculosis. The gene calls are TRBV7-2 and TRBJ2-3; D might be TRBD2 (5 bases). DNA for the CDR3: TGTGCCAGCAGCTTCCCACAGAGGGTTAGCACAGATACGCAGTATTTT. The encoded protein is CASSFPQRVSTDTQYF.